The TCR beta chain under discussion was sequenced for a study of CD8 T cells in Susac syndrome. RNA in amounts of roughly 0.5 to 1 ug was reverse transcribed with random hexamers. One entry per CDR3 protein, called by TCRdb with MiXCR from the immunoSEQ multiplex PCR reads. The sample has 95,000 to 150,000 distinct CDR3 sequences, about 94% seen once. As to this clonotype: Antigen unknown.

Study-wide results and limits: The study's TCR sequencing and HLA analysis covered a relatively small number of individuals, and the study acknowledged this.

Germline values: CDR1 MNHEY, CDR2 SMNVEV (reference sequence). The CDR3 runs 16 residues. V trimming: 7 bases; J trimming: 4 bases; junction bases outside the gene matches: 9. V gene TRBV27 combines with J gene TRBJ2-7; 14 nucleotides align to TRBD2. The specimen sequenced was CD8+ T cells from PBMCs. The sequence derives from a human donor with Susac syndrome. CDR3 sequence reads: CASTRGTSGRGYEQYF. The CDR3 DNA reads TGTGCCAGCACTCGCGGGACTAGCGGGAGAGGGTACGAGCAGTACTTC.